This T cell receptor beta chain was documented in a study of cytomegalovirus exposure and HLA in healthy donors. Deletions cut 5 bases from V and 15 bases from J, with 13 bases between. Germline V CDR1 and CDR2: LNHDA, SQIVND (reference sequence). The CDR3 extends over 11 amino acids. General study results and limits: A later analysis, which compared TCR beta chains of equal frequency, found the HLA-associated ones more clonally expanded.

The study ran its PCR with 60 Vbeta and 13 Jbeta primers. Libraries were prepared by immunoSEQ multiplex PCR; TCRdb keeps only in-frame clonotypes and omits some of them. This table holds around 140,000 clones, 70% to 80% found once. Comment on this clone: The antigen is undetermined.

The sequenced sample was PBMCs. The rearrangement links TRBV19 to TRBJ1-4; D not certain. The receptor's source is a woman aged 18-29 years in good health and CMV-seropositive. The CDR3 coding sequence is TGTGCCAGTAGTCAATCCCGAGCGGTGTTTTTT. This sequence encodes CASSQSRAVFF.